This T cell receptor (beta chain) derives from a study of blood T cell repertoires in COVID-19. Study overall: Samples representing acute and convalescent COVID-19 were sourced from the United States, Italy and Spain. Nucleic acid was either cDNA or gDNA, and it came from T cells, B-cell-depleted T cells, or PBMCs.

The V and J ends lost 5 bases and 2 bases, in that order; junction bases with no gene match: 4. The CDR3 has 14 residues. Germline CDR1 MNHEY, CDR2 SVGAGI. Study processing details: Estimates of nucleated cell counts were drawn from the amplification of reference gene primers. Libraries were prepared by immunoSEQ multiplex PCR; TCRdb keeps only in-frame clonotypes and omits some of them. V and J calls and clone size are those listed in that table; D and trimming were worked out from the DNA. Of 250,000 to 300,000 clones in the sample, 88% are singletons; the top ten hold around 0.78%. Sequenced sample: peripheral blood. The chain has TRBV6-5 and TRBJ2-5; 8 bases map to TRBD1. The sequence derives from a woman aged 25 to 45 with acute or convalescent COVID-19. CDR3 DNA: TGTGCCAGCAGTCTCGGACAGGGACAAGAGACCCAGTACTTC. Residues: CASSLGQGQETQYF.